Listed here are 10 T cell receptor beta chains from one sample, sequenced in a study of radiotherapy plus CTLA-4 blockade in lung cancer. This table comes from immunoSEQ multiplex PCR, and its TCRdb copy is limited to in-frame clones, with some not included. The repertoire holds some 110,000 clones, with over 80% as singletons. The material was peripheral blood, obtained from a patient treated with radiotherapy plus ipilimumab. The receptors originated from a human donor with non-small cell lung cancer that progressed on radiotherapy plus ipilimumab.

The chain employs TRBV5-1 and TRBJ2-5, with D maybe TRBD2 (6 bases). Germline V lookup: CDR1 SGHRS, CDR2 YFSETQ. This CDR3 has 14 amino acids. Trimming removed 4 bases at V and 2 bases at J, with 12 bases between. CDR3 loop: CASSGGLLQETQYF. The DNA of the CDR3 is TGCGCCAGCAGCGGGGGACTCTTACAAGAGACCCAGTACTTC.

The chain recombines TRBV6-4 with TRBJ2-2, with 10 bases aligning to TRBD1. The V gene's germline CDR1 is MRHNA and CDR2 SNTAGT. The CDR3 contains 18 residues. J gave up 2 bases and V 6 bases, and 12 bases lay outside the gene matches. CDR3 residues: CASSRTGTGVLNTGELFF. The CDR3 DNA follows: TGTGCCAGCAGCCGAACCGGGACAGGGGTATTAAACACCGGGGAGCTGTTTTTT.

The chain uses TRBV4-1 and TRBJ2-7, with 9 bases aligning to TRBD1. This CDR3 comprises 15 residues. Losses at the gene ends were 2 bases for V and 3 bases for J; bases not matched to a gene: 5. Germline assignment: CDR1 MGHRA and CDR2 YSYEKL. CDR3 sequence reads: CASSQPGTGIYEQYF. CDR3 bases: TGCGCCAGCAGCCAACCCGGGACAGGGATCTACGAGCAGTACTTC.

The rearrangement joins TRBV5-1 to TRBJ2-2, with D possibly being TRBD2 (6 bases). The CDR3 totals 15 residues. Trimming removed 5 bases at V and 6 bases at J, with 17 bases between. In germline, CDR1 is SGHRS, CDR2 YFSETQ. CDR3 protein: CASSLGGTAPGELFF. As DNA, the CDR3 is TGCGCCAGCAGTCTAGGAGGGACGGCCCCCGGGGAGCTGTTTTTT.

V usage is TRBV13 and J usage is TRBJ2-1; 7 positions agree with TRBD2. The CDR3 consists of 14 residues. Unmatched junction bases numbered 7, after V lost 2 bases and J lost 9 bases. Germline assignment: CDR1 PRHDT and CDR2 FYEKMQ (reference sequence). For the CDR3, the DNA is TGTGCCAGCAGCTTAATGGGGGGGTTGTTTGAGCAGTTCTTC. Its protein product is CASSLMGGLFEQFF.

The count of this clone is one. The rearrangement links TRBV5-1 to TRBJ1-4; 10 bases map to TRBD1. The CDR3 is made up of 15 amino acids. Germline CDR1 is SGHRS and CDR2 is YFSETQ. V dropped 4 bases and J dropped 2; count of bases not matched to a gene: 2. The chain's CDR3 is CASSRTGGTNEKLFF. As DNA, the CDR3 is TGCGCCAGCAGCCGGACAGGGGGGACTAATGAAAAACTGTTTTTT.

The chain couples TRBV27 to TRBJ1-2; D gene uncertain. The ends were cut back, 2 bases at V and 8 bases at J, with 18 bases in the middle. The CDR3 contains 15 residues. The germline gives CDR1 MNHEY, CDR2 SMNVEV (reference sequence). The CDR3 here is CASSLNQPHYSGYTF. The CDR3 region has the DNA TGTGCCAGCAGTTTAAATCAGCCCCACTATAGCGGCTACACCTTC.

This clone was observed a few times. The chain couples TRBV6-6 to TRBJ2-7; unclear D gene. The CDR3 covers 12 residues. Germline V gives CDR1 MNHNY, CDR2 SVGAGI (reference sequence). Trimming left V 6 bases short and J 0 bases short, with 6 bases between. This CDR3 reads CASSFSSYEQYF. CDR3 bases: TGTGCCAGCAGCTTTAGCTCCTACGAGCAGTACTTC.

This chain connects TRBV5-1 to TRBJ2-1; no definite D call. The CDR3 is 13 amino acids. The V and J ends lost 5 bases and 12 bases respectively, with 18 bases between them. CDR1 is SGHRS, CDR2 YFSETQ, per germline. CDR3 sequence (DNA): TGCGCCAGCAGTGAACCAGCTGTCTCTGCGCAGTTCTTC. It codes for CASSEPAVSAQFF.

J is TRBJ2-7 and V is TRBV6-5; D gene uncertain. In germline, CDR1 is MNHEY, CDR2 SVGAGI. This CDR3 comprises 13 residues. The V end lost 6 bases, the J end lost 1 base, and 10 bases lay between the germline ends. This CDR3 reads CASSRQGSYEQYF. CDR3 bases: TGTGCCAGCAGCCGGCAAGGGTCCTACGAGCAGTACTTC.